The clone carrying this T cell receptor (beta chain) turned up a few times. The antigen remains undetermined. This record comes from a study of T-cell memory formation after mild COVID-19. As for the study in general: TCR clusters were mostly confined to one donor each. Findings of the study overall: Whether second-wave clones peaking at day 37 were SARS-CoV-2 specific went unconfirmed. Mainly CM and EM harbored the contracting CD4+ clones; mainly EMRA harbored the CD8+ ones.

Per the germline V gene, CDR1 is KGHDR and CDR2 is SFDVKD. V was cut by 4 bases and J by 4 bases, with 13 bases left in between. The CDR3 contains 15 residues. TCRdb redid the calling of the 5' RACE reads with MiXCR, one entry per CDR3 protein. The repertoire holds approximately 430,000 distinct CDR3 sequences, with under 25% as singletons. The rearrangement joins TRBV24-1 to TRBJ2-1; D gene ambiguous. This clonotype was obtained from an adult woman who had mild COVID-19 (a few samples of this study predate the infection). Cell type and time point are not known. Material for sequencing was PBMCs or a T cell subset sorted from them (not recorded which). The DNA for the CDR3 is TGTGCCACCAGTGACCCAACCGCGAGGTACAATGAGCAGTTCTTC. This sequence encodes CATSDPTARYNEQFF.